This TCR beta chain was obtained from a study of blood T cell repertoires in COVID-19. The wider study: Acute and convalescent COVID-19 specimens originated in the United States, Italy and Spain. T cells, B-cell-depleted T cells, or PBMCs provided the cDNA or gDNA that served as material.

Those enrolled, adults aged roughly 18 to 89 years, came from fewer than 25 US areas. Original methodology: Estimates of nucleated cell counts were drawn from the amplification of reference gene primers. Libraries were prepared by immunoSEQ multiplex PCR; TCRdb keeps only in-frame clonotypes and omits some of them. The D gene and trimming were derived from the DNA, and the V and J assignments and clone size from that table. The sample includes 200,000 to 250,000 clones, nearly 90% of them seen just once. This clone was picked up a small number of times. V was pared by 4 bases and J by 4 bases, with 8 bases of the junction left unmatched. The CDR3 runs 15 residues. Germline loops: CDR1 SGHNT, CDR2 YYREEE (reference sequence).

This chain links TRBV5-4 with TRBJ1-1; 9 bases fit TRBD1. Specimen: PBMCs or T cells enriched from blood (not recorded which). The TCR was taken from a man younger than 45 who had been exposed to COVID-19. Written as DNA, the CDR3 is TGTGCCAGCAGCGTACCACAGGGGGCGGGCACTGAAGCTTTCTTT. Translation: CASSVPQGAGTEAFF. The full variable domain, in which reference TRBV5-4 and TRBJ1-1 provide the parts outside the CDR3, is ETGVTQSPTHLIKTRGQQVTLRCSSQSGHNTVSWYQQALGQGPQFIFQYYREEENGRGNFPPRFSGLQFPNYSSELNVNALELDDSALYLCASSVPQGAGTEAFFGQGTRLTVV.